The 4 T cell receptor beta chains reported below all come from one sample, sequenced in a study of blood T cell repertoires in COVID-19. Here immunoSEQ multiplex PCR was the method, and the copy in TCRdb shows in-frame clones only, minus some. The sample lists some 300,000 clones, approximately 89% occurring once. What was sequenced was peripheral blood. The receptor source for this set is a woman under 40 with COVID-19, enrolled during active disease.

CDR3 loop: CASSPLVGQGAYEQYV. The CDR3 nucleotides read TGTGCCAGCAGCCCGCTAGTGGGGCAGGGGGCCTACGAGCAGTACGTC. This chain uses TRBV5-5 with TRBJ2-7, with TRBD1 matching over 7 bases. Germline CDR1 reads SGHKS; CDR2 reads YYEKEE (reference sequence). This CDR3 has 16 residues. V lost 4 bases and J lost 2; bases outside the gene matches: 12.

The CDR3 region has the DNA TGTGCCAGTAGTGCAGGACTGCGTCCCAATCAGCCCCAGCATTTT. This encodes CASSAGLRPNQPQHF. This chain connects TRBV19 to TRBJ1-5; no clear D gene. In germline, CDR1 is LNHDA, CDR2 SQIVND (reference sequence). CDR3 length: 15 residues. The V end lost 5 bases, the J end lost 3 bases, and 14 bases lay between the germline ends.

Concerning this clone: A read error may produce the germline difference seen at one junction end. V gene TRBV5-4 combines with J gene TRBJ2-3; 8 nucleotides align to TRBD2. Germline V gene sequence: CDR1 SGHNT, CDR2 YYREEE (reference sequence). There are 14 residues in the CDR3. The chain's CDR3 is CASSSWTSRDTQYF. DNA of the CDR3: TGTGCCAGCAGCTCGTGGACTAGCAGAGATACGCAGTATTTT.

The chain employs TRBV13 and TRBJ2-5; 9 nucleotides match TRBD2. V lost 3 bases and J lost 1; bases outside the gene matches: 3. The CDR3 contains 15 residues. Per germline, CDR1 PRHDT and CDR2 FYEKMQ (reference sequence). The CDR3 is CASSLASGTQETQYF. The CDR3 coding sequence is TGTGCCAGCAGCTTGGCTAGCGGGACCCAAGAGACCCAGTACTTC. Complete variable domain (other parts from reference TRBV13 and TRBJ2-5): AAGVIQSPRHLIKEKRETATLKCYPIPRHDTVYWYQQGPGQDPQFLISFYEKMQSDKGSIPDRFSAQQFSDYHSELNMSSLELGDSALYFCASSLASGTQETQYFGPGTRLLVL.